This T cell receptor (beta chain) stems from a study of beta chain features in type 1 diabetes. The study's findings and limits: When Type 1 diabetes patients were examined, their TCRB CDR3s proved moderately but significantly shorter in all four CD4+ subsets.

As concerns this clone: The antigen is not known.

Every isolated RNA sample was fully reverse transcribed, so sequencing captured expressed TCRB transcripts. Clones were sequenced by immunoSEQ multiplex PCR, and TCRdb holds only the in-frame ones, with some missing. The data contain approximately 250,000 clones, about a sixth of them singletons. The V and J ends lost 4 bases and 4 bases, in that order; junction bases with no gene match: 6. Germline V gene sequence: CDR1 MGHDK, CDR2 SYGVNS. The CDR3 runs to 15 residues. The V and J genes are TRBV25-1 and TRBJ1-2; TRBD1 matches 10 bases. Sequences were obtained from naive CD4+ T cells from blood. The TCR was taken from a man younger than 40 with type 1 diabetes. The DNA of the CDR3 is TGTGCCAGCAGTGCCAGACAGGGGGCTCTCTATGGCTACACCTTC. Its translation is CASSARQGALYGYTF.